This T cell receptor (beta chain) was identified in a study of cytomegalovirus exposure and HLA in healthy donors. Between the trimmed V and J ends, which lost 9 bases and 7 bases, there was a span of 16 bases. The CDR3 consists of 12 residues. Germline CDR1 reads SNHLY; CDR2 reads FYNNEI. PCR amplification relied on 60 Vbeta primers (plus 13 Jbeta primers). The method was immunoSEQ multiplex PCR; TCRdb's version includes in-frame clones alone and lacks a portion of them. The data show some 170,000 clones, around 79% seen once. The receptor's source is a middle-aged man in good health and CMV-seronegative. What was sequenced was PBMCs. The chain links TRBV2 to TRBJ2-7; no reliable D call. The CDR3 spells CASTTELLEQYF. In DNA form, the CDR3 reads TGTGCCAGTACGACGGAGCTACTTGAGCAGTACTTC.